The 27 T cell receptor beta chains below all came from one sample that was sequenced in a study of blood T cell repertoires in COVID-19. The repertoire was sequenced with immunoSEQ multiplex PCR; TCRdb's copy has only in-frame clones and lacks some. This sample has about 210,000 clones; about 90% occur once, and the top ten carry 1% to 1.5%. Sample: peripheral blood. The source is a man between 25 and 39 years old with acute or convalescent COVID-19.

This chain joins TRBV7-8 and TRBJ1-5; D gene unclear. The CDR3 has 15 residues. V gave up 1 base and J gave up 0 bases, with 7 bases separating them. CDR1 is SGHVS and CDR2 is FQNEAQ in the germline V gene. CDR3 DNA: TGTGCCAGCAGCTTAGACACGCTTAGCAATCAGCCCCAGCATTTT. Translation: CASSLDTLSNQPQHF.

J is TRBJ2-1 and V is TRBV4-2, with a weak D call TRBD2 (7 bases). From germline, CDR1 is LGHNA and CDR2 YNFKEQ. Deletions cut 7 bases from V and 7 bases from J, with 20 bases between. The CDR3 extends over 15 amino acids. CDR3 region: CASTRGGGGANEQFF. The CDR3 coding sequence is TGTGCCAGCACCAGAGGGGGGGGTGGGGCGAATGAGCAGTTCTTC.

CDR3 protein: CASRPEQGAYTF. The CDR3 nucleotides read TGCGCCAGCAGACCCGAACAGGGGGCGTACACCTTC. This sequence joins TRBV5-1 and TRBJ1-2, with 9 bases matching TRBD1. Per the germline V gene, CDR1 is SGHRS and CDR2 is YFSETQ. J lost 11 bases, V lost 5 bases, and 7 bases had no gene match. The CDR3 spans 12 residues.

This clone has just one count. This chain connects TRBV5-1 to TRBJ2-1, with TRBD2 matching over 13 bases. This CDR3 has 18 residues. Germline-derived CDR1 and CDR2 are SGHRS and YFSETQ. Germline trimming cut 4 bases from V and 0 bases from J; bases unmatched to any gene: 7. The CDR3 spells CASSRTGLAGSSYNEQFF. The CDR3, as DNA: TGCGCCAGCAGCCGTACGGGACTAGCGGGGAGCTCCTACAATGAGCAGTTCTTC.

The CDR3 is CASTPGTTPYEQYF. The CDR3 DNA reads TGTGCCAGCACCCCGGGAACAACCCCCTACGAGCAGTACTTC. V usage is TRBV9 and J usage is TRBJ2-7, with a possible D match to TRBD2 (5 bases). This CDR3 is 14 amino acids long. CDR1 is SGDLS and CDR2 is YYNGEE in the germline V gene. The V end lost 6 bases, the J end lost 2 bases, and 15 bases lay between the germline ends.

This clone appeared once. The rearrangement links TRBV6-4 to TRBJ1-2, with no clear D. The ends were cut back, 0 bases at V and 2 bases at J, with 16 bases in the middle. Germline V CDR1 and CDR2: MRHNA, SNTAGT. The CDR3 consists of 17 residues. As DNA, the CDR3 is TGTGCCAGCAGTGACTCTGCGGCGGCTGGAATCAACTATGGCTACACCTTC. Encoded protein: CASSDSAAAGINYGYTF.

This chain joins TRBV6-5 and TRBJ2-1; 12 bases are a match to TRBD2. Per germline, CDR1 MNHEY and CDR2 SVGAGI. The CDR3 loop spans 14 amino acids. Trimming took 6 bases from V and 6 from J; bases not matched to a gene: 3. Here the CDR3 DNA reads TGTGCCAGCAGGATGGGACTAGCGGGCAATGAGCAGTTCTTC. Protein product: CASRMGLAGNEQFF.

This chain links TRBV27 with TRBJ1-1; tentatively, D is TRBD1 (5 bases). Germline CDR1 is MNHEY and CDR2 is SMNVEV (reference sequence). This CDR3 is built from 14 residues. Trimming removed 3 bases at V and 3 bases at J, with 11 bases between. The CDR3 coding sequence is TGTGCCAGCAGTTTTGACCAGGGTTACACTGAAGCTTTCTTT. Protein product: CASSFDQGYTEAFF.

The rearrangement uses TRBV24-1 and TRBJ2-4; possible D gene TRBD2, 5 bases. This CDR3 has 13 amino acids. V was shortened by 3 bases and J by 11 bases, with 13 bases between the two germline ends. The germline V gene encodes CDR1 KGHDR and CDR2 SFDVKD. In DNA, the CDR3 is TGTGCCACCAGTGATCCCCCCGGGATGGTTCAGTACTTC. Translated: CATSDPPGMVQYF.

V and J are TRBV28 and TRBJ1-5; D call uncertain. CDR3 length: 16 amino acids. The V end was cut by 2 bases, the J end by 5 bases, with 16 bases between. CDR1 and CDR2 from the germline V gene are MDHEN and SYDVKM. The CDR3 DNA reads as TGTGCCAGCAGTTTAATCGGTTGGGCGTCGGATCAGCCCCAGCATTTT. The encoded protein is CASSLIGWASDQPQHF.

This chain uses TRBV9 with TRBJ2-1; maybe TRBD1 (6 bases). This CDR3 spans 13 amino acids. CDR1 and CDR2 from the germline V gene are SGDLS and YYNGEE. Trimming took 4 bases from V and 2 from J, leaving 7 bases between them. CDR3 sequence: CASSRTAYNEQFF. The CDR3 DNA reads TGTGCCAGCAGCAGGACAGCCTACAATGAGCAGTTCTTC.

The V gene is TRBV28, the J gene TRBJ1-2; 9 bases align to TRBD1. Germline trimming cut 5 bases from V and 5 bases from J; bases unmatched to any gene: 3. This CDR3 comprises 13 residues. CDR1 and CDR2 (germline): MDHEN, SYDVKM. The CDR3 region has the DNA TGTGCCAGCAGTGAAGACAGGGGGTATGGCTACACCTTC. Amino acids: CASSEDRGYGYTF.

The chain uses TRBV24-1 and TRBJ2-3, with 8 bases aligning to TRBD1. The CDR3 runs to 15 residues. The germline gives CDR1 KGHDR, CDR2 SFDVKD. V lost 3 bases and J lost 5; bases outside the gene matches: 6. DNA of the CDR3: TGTGCCACCAGTGATCGGCAGGGGGCTGGAGATACGCAGTATTTT. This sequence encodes CATSDRQGAGDTQYF.

The CDR3 bases are TGTGCCAGCAGCTTATATGGCGACTGGCGGACTTTCTTT. Amino acid sequence: CASSLYGDWRTFF. The chain is built from TRBV7-8 and TRBJ1-1; D gene uncertain. V was shortened by 2 bases and J by 12 bases, with 16 bases between the two germline ends. This CDR3 comprises 13 residues. CDR1 and CDR2 (germline): SGHVS, FQNEAQ.

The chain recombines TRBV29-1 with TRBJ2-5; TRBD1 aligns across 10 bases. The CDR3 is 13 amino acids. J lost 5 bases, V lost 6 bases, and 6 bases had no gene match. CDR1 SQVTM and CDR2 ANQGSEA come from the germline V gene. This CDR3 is CSVRTGGDETQYF. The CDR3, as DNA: TGCAGCGTGCGGACAGGGGGGGATGAGACCCAGTACTTC.

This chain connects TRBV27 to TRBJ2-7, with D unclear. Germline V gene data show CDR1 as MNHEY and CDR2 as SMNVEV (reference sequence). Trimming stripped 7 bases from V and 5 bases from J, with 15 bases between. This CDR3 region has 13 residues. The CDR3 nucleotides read TGTGCCAGCACCTCCCCCGTCGTCCACGAGCAGTACTTC. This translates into CASTSPVVHEQYF.

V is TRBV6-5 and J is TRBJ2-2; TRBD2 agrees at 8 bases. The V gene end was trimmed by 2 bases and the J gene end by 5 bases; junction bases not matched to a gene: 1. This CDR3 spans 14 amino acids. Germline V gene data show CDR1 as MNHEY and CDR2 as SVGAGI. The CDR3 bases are TGTGCCAGCAGTTACGGCGGGAGGACCGGGGAGCTGTTTTTT. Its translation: CASSYGGRTGELFF.

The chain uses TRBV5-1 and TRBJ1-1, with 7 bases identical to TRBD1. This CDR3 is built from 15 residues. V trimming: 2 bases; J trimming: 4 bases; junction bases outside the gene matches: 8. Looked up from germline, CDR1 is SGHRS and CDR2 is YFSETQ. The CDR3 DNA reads TGCGCCAGCAGCTTTTTGACAGGGAGCGTCACTGAAGCTTTCTTT. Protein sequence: CASSFLTGSVTEAFF.

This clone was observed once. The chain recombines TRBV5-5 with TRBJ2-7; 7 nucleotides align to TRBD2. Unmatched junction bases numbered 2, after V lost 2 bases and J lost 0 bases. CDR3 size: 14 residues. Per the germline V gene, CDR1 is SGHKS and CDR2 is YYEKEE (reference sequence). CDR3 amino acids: CASSFGGNSYEQYF. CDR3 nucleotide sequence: TGTGCCAGCAGCTTCGGGGGGAACTCCTACGAGCAGTACTTC.

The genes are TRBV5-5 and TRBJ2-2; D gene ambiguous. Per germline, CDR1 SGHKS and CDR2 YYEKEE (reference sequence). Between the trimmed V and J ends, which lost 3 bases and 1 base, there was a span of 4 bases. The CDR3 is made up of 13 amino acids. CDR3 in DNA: TGTGCCAGCAGCTCAATGAACACCGGGGAGCTGTTTTTT. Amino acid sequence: CASSSMNTGELFF.

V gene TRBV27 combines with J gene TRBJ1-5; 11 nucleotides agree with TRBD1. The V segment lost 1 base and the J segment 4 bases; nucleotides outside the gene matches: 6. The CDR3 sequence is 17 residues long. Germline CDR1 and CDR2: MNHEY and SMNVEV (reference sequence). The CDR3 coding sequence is TGTGCCAGCAGTTTATATAGGACAGGGGGCTGGAATCAGCCCCAGCATTTT. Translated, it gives CASSLYRTGGWNQPQHF.

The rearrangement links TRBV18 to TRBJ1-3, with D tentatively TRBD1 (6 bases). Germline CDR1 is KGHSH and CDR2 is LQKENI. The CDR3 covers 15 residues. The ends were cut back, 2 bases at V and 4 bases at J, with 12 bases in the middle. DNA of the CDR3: TGTGCCAGCTCACCAGGGGGGGCTGCCGGAAACACCATATATTTT. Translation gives CASSPGGAAGNTIYF.

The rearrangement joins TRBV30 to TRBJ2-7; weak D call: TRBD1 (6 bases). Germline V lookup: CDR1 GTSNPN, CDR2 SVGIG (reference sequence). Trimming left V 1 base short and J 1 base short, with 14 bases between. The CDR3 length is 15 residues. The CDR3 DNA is TGTGCCTGGAGTGACCGGGACAAGGGGTCCTACGAGCAGTACTTC. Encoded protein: CAWSDRDKGSYEQYF. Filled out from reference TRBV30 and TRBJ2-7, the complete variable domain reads SQTIHQWPATLVQPVGSPLSLECTVEGTSNPNLYWYRQAAGRGLQLLFYSVGIGQISSEVPQNLSASRPQDRQFILSSKKLLLSDSGFYLCAWSDRDKGSYEQYFGPGTRLTVT.

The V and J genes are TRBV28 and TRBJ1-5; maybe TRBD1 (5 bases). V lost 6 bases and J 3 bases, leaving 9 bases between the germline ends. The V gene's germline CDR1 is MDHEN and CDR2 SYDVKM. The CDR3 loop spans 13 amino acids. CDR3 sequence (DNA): TGTGCCAGCAGCAACAGGCACAATCAGCCCCAGCATTTT. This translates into CASSNRHNQPQHF.

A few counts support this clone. The CDR3 protein is CASSPLSGSRDTGELFF. The CDR3 DNA reads TGTGCCAGCTCACCCTTGAGCGGGAGTAGGGACACCGGGGAGCTGTTTTTT. The rearrangement joins TRBV18 to TRBJ2-2, with TRBD2 identical over 8 bases. Germline CDR1 is KGHSH and CDR2 is LQKENI. The ends lost 3 bases at V and 3 bases at J; junction bases unmatched: 9. This CDR3 spans 17 amino acids.

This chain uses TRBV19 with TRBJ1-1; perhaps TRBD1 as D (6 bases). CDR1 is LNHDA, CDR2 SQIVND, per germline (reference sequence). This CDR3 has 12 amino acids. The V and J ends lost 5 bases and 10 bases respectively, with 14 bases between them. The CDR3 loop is CASSSQGPRAFF. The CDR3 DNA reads TGTGCCAGTAGTTCACAGGGCCCTAGAGCTTTCTTT.

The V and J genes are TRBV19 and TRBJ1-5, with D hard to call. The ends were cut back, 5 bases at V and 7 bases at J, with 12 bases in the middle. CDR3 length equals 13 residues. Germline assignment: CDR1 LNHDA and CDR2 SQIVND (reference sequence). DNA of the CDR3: TGTGCCAGTAGTTCTCTGGAGGGACAGCCCCAGCATTTT. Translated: CASSSLEGQPQHF.